Sequencing of this TCR beta chain was carried out in a study of CD8 T cells in Susac syndrome. J lost 7 bases, V lost 6 bases, and 9 bases had no gene match. The CDR3 has 13 amino acids. Germline CDR1 is SQVTM and CDR2 is ANQGSEA. RNA amounts of roughly 0.45 to 1 ug underwent reverse transcription with random hexamers. A single record per CDR3 protein comes from TCRdb applying MiXCR to the immunoSEQ multiplex PCR reads. The table shows about 170,000 distinct CDR3 sequences, with approximately 95% occurring only once. Source material: CD4+ T cells from PBMCs. This clonotype was sampled from a human donor with Susac syndrome. The V gene is TRBV29-1, the J gene TRBJ1-5; 7 bases agree with TRBD1. In DNA form, the CDR3 reads TGCAGCGTCAGGGGGGGGACGGGGCAGCCCCAGCATTTT. It encodes CSVRGGTGQPQHF.